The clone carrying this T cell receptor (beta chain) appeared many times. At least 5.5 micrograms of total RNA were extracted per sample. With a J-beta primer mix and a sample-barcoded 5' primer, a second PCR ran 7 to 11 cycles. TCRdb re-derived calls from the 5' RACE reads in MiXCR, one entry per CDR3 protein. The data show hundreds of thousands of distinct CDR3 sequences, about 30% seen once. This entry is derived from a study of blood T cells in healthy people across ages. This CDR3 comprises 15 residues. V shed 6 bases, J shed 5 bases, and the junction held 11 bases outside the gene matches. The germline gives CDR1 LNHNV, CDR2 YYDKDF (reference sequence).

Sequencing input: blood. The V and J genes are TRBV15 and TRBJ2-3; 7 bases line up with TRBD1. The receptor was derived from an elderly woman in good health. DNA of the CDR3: TGTGCCACCAGAGACAGGGCTCGAAAAATAGATACGCAGTATTTT. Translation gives CATRDRARKIDTQYF.